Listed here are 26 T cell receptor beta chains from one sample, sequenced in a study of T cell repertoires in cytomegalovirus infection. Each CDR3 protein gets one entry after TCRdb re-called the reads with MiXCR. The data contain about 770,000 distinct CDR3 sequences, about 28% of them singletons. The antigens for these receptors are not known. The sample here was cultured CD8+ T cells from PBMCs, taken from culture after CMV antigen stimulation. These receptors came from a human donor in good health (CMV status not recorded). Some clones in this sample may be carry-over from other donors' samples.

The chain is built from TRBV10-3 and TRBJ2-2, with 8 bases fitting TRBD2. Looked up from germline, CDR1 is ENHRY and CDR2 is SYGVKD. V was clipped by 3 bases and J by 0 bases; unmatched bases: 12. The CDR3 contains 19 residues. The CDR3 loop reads CAISDLAGGPSSNTGELFF. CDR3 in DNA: TGTGCCATCAGTGATCTGGCGGGGGGCCCCTCGTCGAACACCGGGGAGCTGTTTTTT.

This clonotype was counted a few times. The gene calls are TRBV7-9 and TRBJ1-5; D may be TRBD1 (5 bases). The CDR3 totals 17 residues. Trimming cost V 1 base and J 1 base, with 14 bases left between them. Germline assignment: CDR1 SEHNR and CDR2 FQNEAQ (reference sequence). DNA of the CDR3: TGTGCCAGCAGCTTAGTCTTAGGGGATTCAAGCAATCAGCCCCAGCATTTT. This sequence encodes CASSLVLGDSSNQPQHF.

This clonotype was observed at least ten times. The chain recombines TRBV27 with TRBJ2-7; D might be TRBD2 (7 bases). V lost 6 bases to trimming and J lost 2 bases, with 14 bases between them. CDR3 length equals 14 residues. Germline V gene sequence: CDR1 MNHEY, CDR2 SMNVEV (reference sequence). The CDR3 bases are TGTGCCAGCAGCTTAGGGGGGGGGGCCTACGAGCAGTACTTC. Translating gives CASSLGGGAYEQYF.

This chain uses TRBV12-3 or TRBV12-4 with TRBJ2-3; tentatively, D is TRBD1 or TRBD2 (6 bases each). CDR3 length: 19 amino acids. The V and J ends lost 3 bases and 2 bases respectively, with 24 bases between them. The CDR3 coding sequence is TGTGCCAGCAGTTTTTCATCCGGGGGCTCCCATGGTTTCACAGATACGCAGTATTTT. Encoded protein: CASSFSSGGSHGFTDTQYF.

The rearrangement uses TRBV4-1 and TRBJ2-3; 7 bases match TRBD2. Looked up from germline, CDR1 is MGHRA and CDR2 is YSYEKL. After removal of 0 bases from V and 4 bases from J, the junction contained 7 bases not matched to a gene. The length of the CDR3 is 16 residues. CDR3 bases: TGCGCCAGCAGCCAAGACACCCCGGGAGGATCAGATACGCAGTATTTT. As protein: CASSQDTPGGSDTQYF.

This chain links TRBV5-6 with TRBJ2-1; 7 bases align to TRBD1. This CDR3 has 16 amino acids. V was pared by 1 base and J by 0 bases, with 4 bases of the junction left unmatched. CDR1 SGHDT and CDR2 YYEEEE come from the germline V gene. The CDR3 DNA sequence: TGTGCCAGCAGCTTGAGGGGGCAAGCCTCCTACAATGAGCAGTTCTTC. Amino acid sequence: CASSLRGQASYNEQFF.

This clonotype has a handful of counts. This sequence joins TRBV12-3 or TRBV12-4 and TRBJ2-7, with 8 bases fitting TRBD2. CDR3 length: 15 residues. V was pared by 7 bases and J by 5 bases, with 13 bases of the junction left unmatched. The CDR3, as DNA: TGTGCCAGCACTCCCGGGGGGGGGGGCCTCAACGAGCAGTACTTC. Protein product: CASTPGGGGLNEQYF.

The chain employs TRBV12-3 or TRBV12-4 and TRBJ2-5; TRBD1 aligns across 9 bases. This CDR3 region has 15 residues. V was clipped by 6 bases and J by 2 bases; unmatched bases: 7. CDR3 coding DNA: TGTGCCAGCAGCCGTCCTGACAGGGGGCAAGAGACCCAGTACTTC. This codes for CASSRPDRGQETQYF.

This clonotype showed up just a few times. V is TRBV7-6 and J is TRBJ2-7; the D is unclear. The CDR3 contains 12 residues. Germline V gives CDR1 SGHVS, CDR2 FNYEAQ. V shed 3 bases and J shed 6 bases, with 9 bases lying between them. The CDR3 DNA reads TGTGCCAGCAGCTTGGACGGTGCCGAGCAGTACTTC. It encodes CASSLDGAEQYF. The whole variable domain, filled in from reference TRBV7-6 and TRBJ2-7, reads GAGVSQSPRYKVTKRGQDVALRCDPISGHVSLYWYRQALGQGPEFLTYFNYEAQQDKSGLPNDRFSAERPEGSISTLTIQRTEQRDSAMYRCASSLDGAEQYFGPGTRLTVT.

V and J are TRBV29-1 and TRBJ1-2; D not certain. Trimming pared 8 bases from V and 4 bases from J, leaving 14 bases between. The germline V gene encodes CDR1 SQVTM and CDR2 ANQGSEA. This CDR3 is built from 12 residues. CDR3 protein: CSTPGVGYGYTF. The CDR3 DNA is TGCAGCACCCCCGGGGTAGGCTATGGCTACACCTTC.

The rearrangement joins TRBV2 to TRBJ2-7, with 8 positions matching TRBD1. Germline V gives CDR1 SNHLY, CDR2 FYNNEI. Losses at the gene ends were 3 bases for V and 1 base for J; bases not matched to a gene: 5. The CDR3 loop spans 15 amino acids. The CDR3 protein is CASSDPGGLSYEQYF. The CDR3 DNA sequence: TGTGCCAGCAGTGATCCAGGGGGCCTTTCCTACGAGCAGTACTTC.

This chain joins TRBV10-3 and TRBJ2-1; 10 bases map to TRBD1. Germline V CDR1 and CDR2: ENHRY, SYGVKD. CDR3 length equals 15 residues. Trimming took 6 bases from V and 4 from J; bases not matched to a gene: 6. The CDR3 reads CAIRKTGGVYNEQFF. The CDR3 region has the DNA TGTGCCATCAGGAAGACAGGGGGCGTTTACAATGAGCAGTTCTTC.

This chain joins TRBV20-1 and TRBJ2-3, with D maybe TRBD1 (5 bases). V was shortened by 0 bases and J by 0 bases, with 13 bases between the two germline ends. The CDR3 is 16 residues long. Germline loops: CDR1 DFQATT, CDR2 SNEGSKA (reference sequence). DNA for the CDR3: TGCAGTGCTAGAGATCTCTTGGCAGGGAGCACAGATACGCAGTATTTT. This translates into CSARDLLAGSTDTQYF.

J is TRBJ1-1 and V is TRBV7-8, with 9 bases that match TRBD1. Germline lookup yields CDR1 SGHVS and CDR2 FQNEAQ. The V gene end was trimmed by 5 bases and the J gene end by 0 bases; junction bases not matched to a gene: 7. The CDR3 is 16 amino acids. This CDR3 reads CASSITGGSLNTEAFF. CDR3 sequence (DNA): TGTGCCAGCAGCATAACAGGGGGCTCCCTGAACACTGAAGCTTTCTTT. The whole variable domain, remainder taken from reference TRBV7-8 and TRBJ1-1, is GAGVSQSPRYKVAKRGQDVALRCDPISGHVSLFWYQQALGQGPEFLTYFQNEAQLDKSGLPSDRFFAERPEGSVSTLKIQRTQQEDSAVYLCASSITGGSLNTEAFFGQGTRLTVV.

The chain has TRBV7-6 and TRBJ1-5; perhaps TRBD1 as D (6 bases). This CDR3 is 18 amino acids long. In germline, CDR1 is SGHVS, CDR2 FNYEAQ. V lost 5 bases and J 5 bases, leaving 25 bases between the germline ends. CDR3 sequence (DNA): TGTGCCAGCAGCCTCGGCCTGGTTGAAACAGGGACGGATCAGCCCCAGCATTTT. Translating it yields CASSLGLVETGTDQPQHF.

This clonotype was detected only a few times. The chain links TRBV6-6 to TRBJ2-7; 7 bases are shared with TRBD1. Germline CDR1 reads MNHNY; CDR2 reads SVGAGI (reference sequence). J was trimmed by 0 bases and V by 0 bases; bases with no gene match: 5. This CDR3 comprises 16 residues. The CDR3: CASSYSRDSTSYEQYV. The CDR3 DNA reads TGTGCCAGCAGTTACTCGAGGGACAGCACCTCCTACGAGCAGTACGTC.

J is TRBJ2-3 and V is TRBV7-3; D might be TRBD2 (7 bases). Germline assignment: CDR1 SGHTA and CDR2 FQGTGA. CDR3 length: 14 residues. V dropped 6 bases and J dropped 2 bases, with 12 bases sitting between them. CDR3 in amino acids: CASSRGATTDTQYF. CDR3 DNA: TGTGCCAGCAGTCGGGGGGCGACCACAGATACGCAGTATTTT.

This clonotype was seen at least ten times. Written as DNA, the CDR3 is TGTGCCAGCAGTGACTCTGGGGTCAGCTCCTACAATGAGCAGTTCTTC. It translates to CASSDSGVSSYNEQFF. The V call is TRBV6-4, the J call TRBJ2-1, with unresolved D. The CDR3 consists of 16 residues. V was cut by 0 bases and J by 0 bases, with 9 bases left in between. CDR1 and CDR2 (germline): MRHNA, SNTAGT.

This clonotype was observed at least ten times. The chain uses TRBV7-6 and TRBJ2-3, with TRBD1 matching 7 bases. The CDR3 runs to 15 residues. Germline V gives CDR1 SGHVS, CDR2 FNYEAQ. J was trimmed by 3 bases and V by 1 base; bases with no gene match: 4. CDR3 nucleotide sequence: TGTGCCAGCAGCTTAGGAAAGGGGGCAACAGATACGCAGTATTTT. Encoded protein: CASSLGKGATDTQYF.

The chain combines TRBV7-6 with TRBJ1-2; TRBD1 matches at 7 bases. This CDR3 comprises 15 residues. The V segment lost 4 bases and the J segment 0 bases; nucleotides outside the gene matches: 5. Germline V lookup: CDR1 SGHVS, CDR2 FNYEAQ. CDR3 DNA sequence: TGTGCCAGCAGCTCAGTGGGACAGACTAACTATGGCTACACCTTC. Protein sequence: CASSSVGQTNYGYTF.

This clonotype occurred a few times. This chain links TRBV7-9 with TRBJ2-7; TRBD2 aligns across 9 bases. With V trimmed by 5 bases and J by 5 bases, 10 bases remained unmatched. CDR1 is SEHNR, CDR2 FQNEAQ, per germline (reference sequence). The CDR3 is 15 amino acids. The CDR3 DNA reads TGTGCCAGCAGCCCCCCGGGACTAGCTGTGCACGAGCAGTACTTC. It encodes CASSPPGLAVHEQYF. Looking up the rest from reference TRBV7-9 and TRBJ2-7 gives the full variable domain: DTGVSQNPRHKITKRGQNVTFRCDPISEHNRLYWYRQTLGQGPEFLTYFQNEAQLEKSRLLSDRFSAERPKGSFSTLEIQRTEQGDSAMYLCASSPPGLAVHEQYFGPGTRLTVT.

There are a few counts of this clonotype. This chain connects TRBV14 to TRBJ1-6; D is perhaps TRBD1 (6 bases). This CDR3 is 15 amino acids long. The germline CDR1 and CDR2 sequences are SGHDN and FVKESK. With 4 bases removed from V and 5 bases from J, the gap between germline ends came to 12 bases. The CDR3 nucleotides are TGTGCCAGCAGCCCGAACAGGGCTAATAATTCACCCCTCCACTTT. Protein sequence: CASSPNRANNSPLHF.

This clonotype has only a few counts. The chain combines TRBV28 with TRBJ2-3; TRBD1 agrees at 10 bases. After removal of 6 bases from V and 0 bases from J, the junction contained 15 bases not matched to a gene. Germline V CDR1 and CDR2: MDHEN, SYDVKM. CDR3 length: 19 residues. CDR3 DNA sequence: TGTGCCAGCAGCTCCTCCTATACCGGGACAGGGGATAGCACAGATACGCAGTATTTT. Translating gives CASSSSYTGTGDSTDTQYF.

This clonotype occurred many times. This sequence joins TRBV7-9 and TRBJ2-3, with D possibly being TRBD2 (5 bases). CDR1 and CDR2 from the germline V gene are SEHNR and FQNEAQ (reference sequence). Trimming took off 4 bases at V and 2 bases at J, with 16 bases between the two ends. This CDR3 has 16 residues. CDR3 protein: CASSSRTWKITDTQYF. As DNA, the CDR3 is TGTGCCAGCAGCTCCAGGACTTGGAAAATCACAGATACGCAGTATTTT.

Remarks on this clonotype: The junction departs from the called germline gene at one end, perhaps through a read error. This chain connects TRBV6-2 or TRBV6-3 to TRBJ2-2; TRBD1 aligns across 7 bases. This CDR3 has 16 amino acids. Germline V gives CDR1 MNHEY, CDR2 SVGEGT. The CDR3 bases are TGTGCCAGCAGCCGAACCGGGACAGAAAACACCGGGGAGCCGTTTTTT. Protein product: CASSRTGTENTGEPFF.

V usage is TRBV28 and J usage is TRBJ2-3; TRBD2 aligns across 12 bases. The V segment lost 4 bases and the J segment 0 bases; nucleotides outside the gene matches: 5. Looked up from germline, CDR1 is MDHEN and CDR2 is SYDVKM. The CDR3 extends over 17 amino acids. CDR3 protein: CASSYASGGASTDTQYF. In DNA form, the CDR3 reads TGTGCCAGCAGTTACGCTAGCGGGGGGGCAAGCACAGATACGCAGTATTTT.